Listed here is a single T cell receptor (beta chain). What it binds is not known. Investigators isolated RNA and reverse transcribed it into cDNA to act as the sequencing template. The protocol was immunoSEQ multiplex PCR, while the TCRdb copy is restricted to in-frame clones and leaves out a portion. The sample carries 200,000 or so clones, approximately 53% recorded once. Using a FACSAria, the CD4+ and CD8+ T cells were sorted from the PBMCs. These data originate in a study of CD8+ T cells in alopecia areata. Study-level points and caveats: Lesional scalp exceeded normal scalp in clonality, especially in alopecia totalis/universalis.

The germline V gene has CDR1 SEHNR and CDR2 FQNEAQ (reference sequence). Trimming shortened V by 5 bases and J by 0 bases, and 6 bases separated the two germline ends. This CDR3 contains 13 residues. This clonotype originated in a human donor in good health. The material sequenced was CD8+ T cells sorted from blood. This chain connects TRBV7-9 to TRBJ2-3; D not resolved. The DNA for the CDR3 is TGTGCCAGCAGCCCAGGTAGCACAGATACGCAGTATTTT. Translating it yields CASSPGSTDTQYF. Drawing the rest from reference TRBV7-9 and TRBJ2-3, the complete variable domain is DTGVSQNPRHKITKRGQNVTFRCDPISEHNRLYWYRQTLGQGPEFLTYFQNEAQLEKSRLLSDRFSAERPKGSFSTLEIQRTEQGDSAMYLCASSPGSTDTQYFGPGTRLTVL.